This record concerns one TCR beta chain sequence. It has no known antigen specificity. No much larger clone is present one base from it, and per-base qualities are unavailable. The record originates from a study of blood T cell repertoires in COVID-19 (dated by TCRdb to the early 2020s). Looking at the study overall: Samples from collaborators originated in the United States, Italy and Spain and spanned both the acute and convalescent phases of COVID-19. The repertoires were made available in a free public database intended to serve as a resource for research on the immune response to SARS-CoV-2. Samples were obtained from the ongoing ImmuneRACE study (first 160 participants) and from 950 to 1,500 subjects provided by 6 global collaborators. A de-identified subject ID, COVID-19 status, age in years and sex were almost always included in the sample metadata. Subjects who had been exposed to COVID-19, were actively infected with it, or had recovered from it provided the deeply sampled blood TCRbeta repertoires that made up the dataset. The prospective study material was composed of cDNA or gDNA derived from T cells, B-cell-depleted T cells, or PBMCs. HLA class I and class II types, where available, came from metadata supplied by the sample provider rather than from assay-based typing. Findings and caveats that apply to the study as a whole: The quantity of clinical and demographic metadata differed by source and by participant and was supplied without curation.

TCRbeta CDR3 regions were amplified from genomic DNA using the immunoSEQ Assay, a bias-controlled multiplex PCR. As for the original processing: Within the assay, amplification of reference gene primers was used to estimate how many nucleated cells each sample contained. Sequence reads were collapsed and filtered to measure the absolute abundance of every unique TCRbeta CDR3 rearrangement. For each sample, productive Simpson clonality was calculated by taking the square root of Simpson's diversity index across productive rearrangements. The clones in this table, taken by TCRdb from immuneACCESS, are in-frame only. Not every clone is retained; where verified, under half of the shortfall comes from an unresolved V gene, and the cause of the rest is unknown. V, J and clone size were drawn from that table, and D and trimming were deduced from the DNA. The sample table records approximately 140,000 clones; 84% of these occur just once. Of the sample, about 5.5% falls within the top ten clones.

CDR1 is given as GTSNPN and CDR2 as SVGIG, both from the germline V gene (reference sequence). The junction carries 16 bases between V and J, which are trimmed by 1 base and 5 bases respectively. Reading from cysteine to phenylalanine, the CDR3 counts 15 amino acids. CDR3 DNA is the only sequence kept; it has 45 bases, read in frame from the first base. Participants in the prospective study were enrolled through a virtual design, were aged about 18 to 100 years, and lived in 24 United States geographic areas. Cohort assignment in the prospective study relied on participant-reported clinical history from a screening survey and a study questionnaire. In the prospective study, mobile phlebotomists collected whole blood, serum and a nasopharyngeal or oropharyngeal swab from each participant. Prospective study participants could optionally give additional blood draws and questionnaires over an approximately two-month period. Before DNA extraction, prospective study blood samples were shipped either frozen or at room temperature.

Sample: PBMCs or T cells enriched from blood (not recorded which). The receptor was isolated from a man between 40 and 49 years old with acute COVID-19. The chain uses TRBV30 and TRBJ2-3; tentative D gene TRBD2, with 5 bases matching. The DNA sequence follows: TGTGCCTGGAGTGCAAACCTCGGTGCGGGAGATACGCAGTATTTT. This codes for CAWSANLGAGDTQYF.